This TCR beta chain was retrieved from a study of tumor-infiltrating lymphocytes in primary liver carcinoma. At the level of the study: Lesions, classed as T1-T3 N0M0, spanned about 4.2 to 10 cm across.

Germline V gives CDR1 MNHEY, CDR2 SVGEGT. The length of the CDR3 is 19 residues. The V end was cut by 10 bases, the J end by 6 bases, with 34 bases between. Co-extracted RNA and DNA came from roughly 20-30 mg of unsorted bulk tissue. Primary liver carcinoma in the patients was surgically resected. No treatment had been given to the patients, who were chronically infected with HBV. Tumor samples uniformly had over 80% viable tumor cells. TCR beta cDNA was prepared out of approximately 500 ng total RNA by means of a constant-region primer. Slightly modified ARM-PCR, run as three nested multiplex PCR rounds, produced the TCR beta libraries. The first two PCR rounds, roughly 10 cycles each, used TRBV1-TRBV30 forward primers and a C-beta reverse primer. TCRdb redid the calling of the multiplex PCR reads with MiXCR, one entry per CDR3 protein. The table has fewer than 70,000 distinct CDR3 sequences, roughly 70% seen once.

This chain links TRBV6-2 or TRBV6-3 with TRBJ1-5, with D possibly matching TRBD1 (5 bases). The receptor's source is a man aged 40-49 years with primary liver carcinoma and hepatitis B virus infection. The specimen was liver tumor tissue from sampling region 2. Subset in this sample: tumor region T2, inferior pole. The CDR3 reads CATGYNSREGFIGGQPQHF. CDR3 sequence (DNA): TGTGCCACCGGTTACAACTCCCGCGAGGGGTTTATCGGTGGTCAGCCCCAGCATTTT.